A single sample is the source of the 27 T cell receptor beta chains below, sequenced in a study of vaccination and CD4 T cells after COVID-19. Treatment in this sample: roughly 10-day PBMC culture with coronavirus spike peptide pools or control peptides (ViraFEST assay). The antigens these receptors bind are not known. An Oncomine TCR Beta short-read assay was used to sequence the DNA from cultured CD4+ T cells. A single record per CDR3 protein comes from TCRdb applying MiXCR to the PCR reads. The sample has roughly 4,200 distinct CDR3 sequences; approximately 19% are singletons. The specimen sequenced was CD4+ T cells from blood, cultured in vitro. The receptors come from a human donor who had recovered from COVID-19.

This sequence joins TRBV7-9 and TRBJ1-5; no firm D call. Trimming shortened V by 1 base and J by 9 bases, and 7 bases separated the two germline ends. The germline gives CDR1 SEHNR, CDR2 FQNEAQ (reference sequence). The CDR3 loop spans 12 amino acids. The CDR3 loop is CASSLDDRPQHF. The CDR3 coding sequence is TGTGCCAGCAGCTTAGATGATCGGCCCCAGCATTTT. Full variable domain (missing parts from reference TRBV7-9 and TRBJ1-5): DTGVSQNPRHKITKRGQNVTFRCDPISEHNRLYWYRQTLGQGPEFLTYFQNEAQLEKSRLLSDRFSAERPKGSFSTLEIQRTEQGDSAMYLCASSLDDRPQHFGDGTRLSIL.

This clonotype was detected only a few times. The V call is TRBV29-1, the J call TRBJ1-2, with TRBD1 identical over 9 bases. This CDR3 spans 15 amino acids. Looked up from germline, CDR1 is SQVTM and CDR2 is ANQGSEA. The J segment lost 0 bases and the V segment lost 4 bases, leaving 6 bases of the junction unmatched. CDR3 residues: CSVGTGAVTNYGYTF. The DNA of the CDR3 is TGCAGCGTTGGGACAGGGGCTGTCACTAACTATGGCTACACCTTC.

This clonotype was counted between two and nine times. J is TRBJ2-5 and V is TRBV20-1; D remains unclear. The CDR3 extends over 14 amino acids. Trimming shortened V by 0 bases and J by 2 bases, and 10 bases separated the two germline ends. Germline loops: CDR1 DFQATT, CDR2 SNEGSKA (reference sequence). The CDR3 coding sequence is TGCAGTGCTAGAGAAAATCTTAGGCAAGAGACCCAGTACTTC. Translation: CSARENLRQETQYF.

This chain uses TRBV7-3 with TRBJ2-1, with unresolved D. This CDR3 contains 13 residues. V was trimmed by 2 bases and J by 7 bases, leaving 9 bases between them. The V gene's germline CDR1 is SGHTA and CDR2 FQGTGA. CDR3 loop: CASSLDPNNEQFF. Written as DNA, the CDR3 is TGTGCCAGCAGCTTAGATCCGAATAATGAGCAGTTCTTC.

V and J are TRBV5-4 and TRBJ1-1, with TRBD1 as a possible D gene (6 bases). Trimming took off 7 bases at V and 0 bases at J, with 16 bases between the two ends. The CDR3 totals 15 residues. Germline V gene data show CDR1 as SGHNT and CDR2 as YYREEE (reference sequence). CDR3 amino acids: CASQGQPELNTEAFF. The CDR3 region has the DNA TGTGCCAGCCAAGGACAGCCGGAATTGAACACTGAAGCTTTCTTT.

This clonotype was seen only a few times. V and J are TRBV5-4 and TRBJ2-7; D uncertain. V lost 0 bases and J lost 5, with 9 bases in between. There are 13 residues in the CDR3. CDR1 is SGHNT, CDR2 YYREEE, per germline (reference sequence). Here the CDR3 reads CASSLDFKDEQYF. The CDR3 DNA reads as TGTGCCAGCAGCTTGGACTTTAAGGACGAGCAGTACTTC.

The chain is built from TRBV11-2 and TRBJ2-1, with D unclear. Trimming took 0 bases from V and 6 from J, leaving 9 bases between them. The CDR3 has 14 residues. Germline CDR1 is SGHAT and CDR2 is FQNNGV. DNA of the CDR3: TGTGCCAGCAGCTTAGACGGCCAAATCAATGAGCAGTTCTTC. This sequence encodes CASSLDGQINEQFF.

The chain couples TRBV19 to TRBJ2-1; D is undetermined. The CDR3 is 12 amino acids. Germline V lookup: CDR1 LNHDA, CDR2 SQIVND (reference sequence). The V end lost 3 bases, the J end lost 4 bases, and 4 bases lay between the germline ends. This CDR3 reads CASSIRYNEQFF. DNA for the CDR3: TGTGCCAGTAGTATTCGGTACAATGAGCAGTTCTTC.

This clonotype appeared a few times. This chain's CDR3 is CASSPRVGDNSPLHF. CDR3 nucleotides: TGTGCCAGCAGCCCCCGGGTAGGGGATAATTCACCCCTCCACTTT. The V call is TRBV9, the J call TRBJ1-6; tentative D call: TRBD1 (5 bases). The CDR3 is made up of 15 amino acids. The germline V and J ends were trimmed by 4 bases and 5 bases, with 13 bases remaining between them. CDR1 SGDLS and CDR2 YYNGEE come from the germline V gene.

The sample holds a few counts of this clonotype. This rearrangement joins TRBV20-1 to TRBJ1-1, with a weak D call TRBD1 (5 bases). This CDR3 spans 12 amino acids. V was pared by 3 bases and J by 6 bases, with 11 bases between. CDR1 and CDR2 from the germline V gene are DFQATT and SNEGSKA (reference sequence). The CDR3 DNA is TGCAGTGCTAGGAGGGGACCGCCTGAAGCTTTCTTT. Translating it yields CSARRGPPEAFF.

CDR3 protein: CASRTPSGGGPDTQYF. As DNA, the CDR3 is TGTGCCAGCAGAACGCCTAGCGGGGGGGGCCCAGATACGCAGTATTTT. J is TRBJ2-3 and V is TRBV2; 12 positions agree with TRBD2. V lost 6 bases to trimming and J lost 4 bases; unmatched junction nucleotides: 8. The CDR3 has 16 residues. CDR1 and CDR2 from the germline V gene are SNHLY and FYNNEI.

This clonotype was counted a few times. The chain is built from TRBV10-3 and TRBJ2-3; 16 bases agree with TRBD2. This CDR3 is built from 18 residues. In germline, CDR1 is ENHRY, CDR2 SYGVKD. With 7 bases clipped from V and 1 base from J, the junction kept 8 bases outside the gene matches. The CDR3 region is CAINTGLAGGPRTDTQYF. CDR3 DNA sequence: TGTGCCATCAATACGGGACTAGCGGGGGGGCCCCGCACAGATACGCAGTATTTT.

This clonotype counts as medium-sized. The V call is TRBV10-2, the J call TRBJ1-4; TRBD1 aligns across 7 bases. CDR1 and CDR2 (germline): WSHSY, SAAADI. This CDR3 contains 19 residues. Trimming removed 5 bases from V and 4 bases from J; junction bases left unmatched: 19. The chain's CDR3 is CASSSQYYAPDRSNEKLFF. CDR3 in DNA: TGCGCCAGCAGTAGCCAATATTACGCCCCGGACAGGAGTAATGAAAAACTGTTTTTT.

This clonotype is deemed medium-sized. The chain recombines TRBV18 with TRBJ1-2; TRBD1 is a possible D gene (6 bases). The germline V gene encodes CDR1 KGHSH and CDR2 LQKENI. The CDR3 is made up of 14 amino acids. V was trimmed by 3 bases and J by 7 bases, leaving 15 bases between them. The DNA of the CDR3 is TGTGCCAGCTCACCGGACAGCCGGCGGGGTGGCTACACCTTC. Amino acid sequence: CASSPDSRRGGYTF. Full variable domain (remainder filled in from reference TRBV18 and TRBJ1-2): NAGVMQNPRHLVRRRGQEARLRCSPMKGHSHVYWYRQLPEEGLKFMVYLQKENIIDESGMPKERFSAEFPKEGPSILRIQQVVRGDSAAYFCASSPDSRRGGYTFGSGTRLTVV.

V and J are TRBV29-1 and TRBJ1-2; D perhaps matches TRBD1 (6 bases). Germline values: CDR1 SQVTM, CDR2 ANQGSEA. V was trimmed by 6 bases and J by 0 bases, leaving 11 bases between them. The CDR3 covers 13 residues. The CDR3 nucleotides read TGCAGCGTCGAGCGGACAGCTAACTATGGCTACACCTTC. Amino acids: CSVERTANYGYTF.

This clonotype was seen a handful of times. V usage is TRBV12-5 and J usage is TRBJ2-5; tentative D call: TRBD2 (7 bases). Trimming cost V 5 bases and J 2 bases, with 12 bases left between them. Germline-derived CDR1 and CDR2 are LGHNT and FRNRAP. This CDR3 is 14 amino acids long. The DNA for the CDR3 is TGTGCTAGTGGTGGCGAGGGGGGGCAAGAGACCCAGTACTTC. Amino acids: CASGGEGGQETQYF.

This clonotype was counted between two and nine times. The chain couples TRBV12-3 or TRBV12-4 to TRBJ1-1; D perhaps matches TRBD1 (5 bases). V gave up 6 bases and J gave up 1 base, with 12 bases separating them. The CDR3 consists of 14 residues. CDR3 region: CASSTGTGNTEAFF. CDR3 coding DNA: TGTGCCAGCAGCACGGGGACCGGGAACACTGAAGCTTTCTTT.

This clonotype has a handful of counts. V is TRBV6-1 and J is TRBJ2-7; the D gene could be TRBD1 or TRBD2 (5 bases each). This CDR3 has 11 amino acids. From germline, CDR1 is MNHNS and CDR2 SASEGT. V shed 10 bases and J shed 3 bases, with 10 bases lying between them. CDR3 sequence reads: CATGANYEQYF. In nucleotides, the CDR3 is TGTGCCACCGGGGCGAACTACGAGCAGTACTTC.

CDR3 nucleotide sequence: TGCGCCAGCAGCTTCGGACAGGAAAACACCGGGGAGCTGTTTTTT. Residues: CASSFGQENTGELFF. The chain is built from TRBV5-1 and TRBJ2-2; 7 positions match TRBD1. The V gene's germline CDR1 is SGHRS and CDR2 YFSETQ. V lost 2 bases, J lost 2 bases, and 3 bases stayed unmatched. The CDR3 totals 15 residues.

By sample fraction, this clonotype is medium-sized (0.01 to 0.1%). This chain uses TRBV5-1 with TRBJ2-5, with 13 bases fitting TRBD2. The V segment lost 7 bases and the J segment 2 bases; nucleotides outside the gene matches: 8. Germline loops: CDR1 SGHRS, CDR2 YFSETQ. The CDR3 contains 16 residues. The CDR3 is CASDRTSGGLQETQYF. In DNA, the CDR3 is TGCGCCAGCGATCGGACTAGCGGGGGACTTCAAGAGACCCAGTACTTC.

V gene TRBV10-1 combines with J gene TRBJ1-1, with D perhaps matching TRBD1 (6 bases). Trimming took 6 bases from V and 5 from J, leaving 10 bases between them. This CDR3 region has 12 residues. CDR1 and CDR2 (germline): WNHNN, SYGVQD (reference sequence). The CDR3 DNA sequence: TGCGCCAGCAGGACAGGAAGTACTGAAGCTTTCTTT. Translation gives CASRTGSTEAFF.

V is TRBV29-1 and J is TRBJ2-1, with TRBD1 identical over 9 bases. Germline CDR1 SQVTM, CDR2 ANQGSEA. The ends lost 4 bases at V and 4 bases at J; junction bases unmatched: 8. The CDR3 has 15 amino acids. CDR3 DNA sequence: TGCAGCGTTGTCGATGGGACAGGGTTGTACAATGAGCAGTTCTTC. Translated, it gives CSVVDGTGLYNEQFF.

CDR3: CASSPNYEQYF. CDR3 DNA sequence: TGTGCCAGCAGTCCGAACTACGAGCAGTACTTC. The genes are TRBV2 and TRBJ2-7; D not certain. Germline CDR1 SNHLY, CDR2 FYNNEI. The CDR3 covers 11 residues. V was clipped by 5 bases and J by 3 bases, with 5 bases between them.

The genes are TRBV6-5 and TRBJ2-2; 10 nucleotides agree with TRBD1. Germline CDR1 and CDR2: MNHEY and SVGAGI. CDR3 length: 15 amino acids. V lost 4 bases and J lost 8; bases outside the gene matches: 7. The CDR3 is CASSSPGQGSGELFF. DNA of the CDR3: TGTGCCAGCAGTTCCCCGGGACAGGGGTCGGGGGAGCTGTTTTTT.

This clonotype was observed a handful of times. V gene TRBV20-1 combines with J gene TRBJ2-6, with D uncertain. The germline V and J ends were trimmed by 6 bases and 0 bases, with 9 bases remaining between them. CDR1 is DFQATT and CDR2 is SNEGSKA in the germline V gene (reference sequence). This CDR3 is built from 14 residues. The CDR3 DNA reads TGCAGTGCAACCCCCACCTCTGGGGCCAACGTCCTGACTTTC. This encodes CSATPTSGANVLTF.

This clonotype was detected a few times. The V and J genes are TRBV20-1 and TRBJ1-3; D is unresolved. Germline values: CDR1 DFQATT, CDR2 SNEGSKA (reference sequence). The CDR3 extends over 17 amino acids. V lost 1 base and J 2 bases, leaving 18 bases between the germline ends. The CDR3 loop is CSARARFGLGPGNTIYF. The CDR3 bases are TGCAGTGCTAGAGCCCGCTTCGGCCTTGGTCCTGGAAACACCATATATTTT.

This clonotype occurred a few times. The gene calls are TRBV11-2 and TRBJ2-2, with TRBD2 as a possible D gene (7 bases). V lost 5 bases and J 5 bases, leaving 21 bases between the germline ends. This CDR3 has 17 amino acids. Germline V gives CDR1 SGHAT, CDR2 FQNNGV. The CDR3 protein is CASSPHYKGGRTGELFF. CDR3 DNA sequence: TGTGCCAGCAGCCCCCATTACAAGGGGGGGCGAACCGGGGAGCTGTTTTTT. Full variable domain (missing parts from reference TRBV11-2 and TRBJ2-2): EAGVAQSPRYKIIEKRQSVAFWCNPISGHATLYWYQQILGQGPKLLIQFQNNGVVDDSQLPKDRFSAERLKGVDSTLKIQPAKLEDSAVYLCASSPHYKGGRTGELFFGEGSRLTVL.